The 15 T cell receptor beta chains presented below share a single source sample, sequenced in a study of shared T cell receptors in the human thymus. Using immunoSEQ multiplex PCR, the repertoire was profiled, and TCRdb retains in-frame clones only, with some absent. The sample contains about 660,000 clones, roughly 88% of which appear only once. These sequences were also reported in another study, on human thymus T cells.

The source material was thymocytes. Receptors were obtained from a boy in the first two years of life with a congenital heart defect.

The chain uses TRBV23-1 and TRBJ2-6, with D tentatively TRBD2 (7 bases). Being an ORF, TRBV23-1 has a function that is uncertain. CDR3 length: 21 residues. The V end was cut by 3 bases, the J end by 2 bases, with 26 bases between. CDR3 nucleotides: TGCGCCAGCAGTCAGTTCTGGGGGGGGGCCTATGCCTGTGCTGGGGCCAACGTCCTGACTTTC. Its protein is CASSQFWGGAYACAGANVLTF.

The V call is TRBV5-4, the J call TRBJ2-3; 9 bases match TRBD2. The V gene end was trimmed by 3 bases and the J gene end by 10 bases; junction bases not matched to a gene: 12. The CDR3 has 15 amino acids. Germline V CDR1 and CDR2: SGHNT, YYREEE (reference sequence). CDR3 DNA: TGTGCCAGCAGCTACCCGGCTAGCGGGAAGCGAGCGCAGTATTTT. The encoded protein is CASSYPASGKRAQYF.

This clone has only one observation. The rearrangement links TRBV7-3 to TRBJ2-7, with TRBD2 matching 8 bases. The CDR3 consists of 16 residues. Germline V gives CDR1 SGHTA, CDR2 FQGTGA. The J segment lost 5 bases and the V segment lost 0 bases, leaving 9 bases of the junction unmatched. CDR3: CASSLTRLARMDEQYF. CDR3 nucleotide sequence: TGTGCCAGCAGCTTAACCAGACTAGCGCGGATGGACGAGCAGTACTTC.

The V and J genes are TRBV4-3 and TRBJ2-5; TRBD2 aligns across 8 bases. Germline CDR1 is LGHNA and CDR2 is YSLEER. With 4 bases clipped from V and 3 bases from J, the junction kept 7 bases outside the gene matches. The CDR3 length is 15 residues. The CDR3 protein is CASSPKRGGKETQYF. CDR3 bases: TGCGCCAGCAGCCCAAAACGGGGGGGGAAAGAGACCCAGTACTTC.

The V gene is TRBV5-5, the J gene TRBJ2-4; weak D call: TRBD1 (5 bases). The germline V and J ends were trimmed by 0 bases and 0 bases, with 10 bases remaining between them. CDR1 and CDR2 (germline): SGHKS, YYEKEE (reference sequence). The CDR3 has 16 residues. CDR3 nucleotide sequence: TGTGCCAGCAGCTTGGCGAAGGGGCCAGCCAAAAACATTCAGTACTTC. Translated: CASSLAKGPAKNIQYF.

This sequence joins TRBV28 and TRBJ2-1; D might be TRBD2 (5 bases). The length of the CDR3 is 16 residues. The ends were cut back, 7 bases at V and 0 bases at J, with 16 bases in the middle. Germline V CDR1 and CDR2: MDHEN, SYDVKM. The CDR3, as DNA: TGTGCCAGCACCGCCGCCGGGAAACTCTCCTACAATGAGCAGTTCTTC. Residues: CASTAAGKLSYNEQFF.

This sequence joins TRBV11-3 and TRBJ2-2; 10 bases are shared with TRBD1. V gave up 4 bases and J gave up 1 base; unmatched junction bases: 3. CDR1 is SGHNT and CDR2 is YENEEA in the germline V gene. The CDR3 length is 16 residues. The DNA for the CDR3 is TGTGCCAGCAGCTCCGGACAGGGGGGGAACACCGGGGAGCTGTTTTTT. As protein: CASSSGQGGNTGELFF.

The chain is built from TRBV5-1 and TRBJ1-1; a possible D gene is TRBD1 (5 bases). The CDR3 is 14 residues long. The V end was cut by 7 bases, the J end by 0 bases, with 13 bases between. Germline assignment: CDR1 SGHRS and CDR2 YFSETQ. In DNA, the CDR3 is TGCGCCAGCTCCCCGGACAAATTGAACACTGAAGCTTTCTTT. Protein product: CASSPDKLNTEAFF.

The rearrangement links TRBV2 to TRBJ2-7; D not resolved. The germline V gene encodes CDR1 SNHLY and CDR2 FYNNEI. The CDR3 runs to 15 residues. Trimming took off 1 base at V and 0 bases at J, with 10 bases between the two ends. The CDR3: CASSEVGRSSYEQYF. CDR3 sequence (DNA): TGTGCCAGCAGTGAAGTGGGCAGAAGCTCCTACGAGCAGTACTTC.

V is TRBV20-1 and J is TRBJ1-1; unclear D gene. CDR1 is DFQATT, CDR2 SNEGSKA, per germline (reference sequence). This CDR3 is 11 amino acids long. Trimming took off 5 bases at V and 8 bases at J, with 12 bases between the two ends. The CDR3 nucleotides are TGCAGTGCTCCGAGGAGCTTCGAAGCTTTCTTT. Protein product: CSAPRSFEAFF.

This clone was recorded only once. The V call is TRBV5-1, the J call TRBJ2-3; 8 nucleotides agree with TRBD1. The germline CDR1 and CDR2 sequences are SGHRS and YFSETQ. This CDR3 is built from 16 residues. The V segment lost 2 bases and the J segment 1 base; nucleotides outside the gene matches: 6. The CDR3 bases are TGCGCCAGCAGCTTACAGGGGGGACATTGCACAGATACGCAGTATTTT. This translates into CASSLQGGHCTDTQYF.

The J gene is TRBJ2-7, the V gene TRBV18; 13 bases align to TRBD2. CDR1 KGHSH and CDR2 LQKENI come from the germline V gene. The CDR3 is 16 amino acids. The trim removed 3 bases at V and 5 bases at J, leaving 7 bases unmatched. CDR3 sequence reads: CASSPWTSGSSHEQYF. The DNA for the CDR3 is TGTGCCAGCTCACCTTGGACTAGCGGGAGTTCCCACGAGCAGTACTTC.

This chain uses TRBV6-5 with TRBJ1-5; D is unresolved. V was trimmed by 0 bases and J by 0 bases, leaving 9 bases between them. CDR1 is MNHEY and CDR2 is SVGAGI in the germline V gene. The CDR3 is 16 residues long. The CDR3: CASSYSGIHSNQPQHF. CDR3 in DNA: TGTGCCAGCAGTTACTCGGGCATTCATAGCAATCAGCCCCAGCATTTT.

The genes are TRBV29-1 and TRBJ2-3; TRBD2 matches at 9 bases. Germline CDR1 is SQVTM and CDR2 is ANQGSEA. V trimming: 5 bases; J trimming: 4 bases; junction bases outside the gene matches: 10. This CDR3 has 15 residues. Here the CDR3 reads CSVNPLAGRSDTQYF. The CDR3 nucleotides are TGCAGCGTTAACCCCCTAGCGGGAAGATCAGATACGCAGTATTTT.

The rearrangement joins TRBV6-6 to TRBJ2-3; TRBD2 is a possible D gene (6 bases). This CDR3 spans 13 amino acids. Germline-derived CDR1 and CDR2 are MNHNY and SVGAGI (reference sequence). The V end lost 5 bases, the J end lost 2 bases, and 8 bases lay between the germline ends. The DNA for the CDR3 is TGTGCCAGCAGTCGGGAGTTCACAGATACGCAGTATTTT. This sequence encodes CASSREFTDTQYF.